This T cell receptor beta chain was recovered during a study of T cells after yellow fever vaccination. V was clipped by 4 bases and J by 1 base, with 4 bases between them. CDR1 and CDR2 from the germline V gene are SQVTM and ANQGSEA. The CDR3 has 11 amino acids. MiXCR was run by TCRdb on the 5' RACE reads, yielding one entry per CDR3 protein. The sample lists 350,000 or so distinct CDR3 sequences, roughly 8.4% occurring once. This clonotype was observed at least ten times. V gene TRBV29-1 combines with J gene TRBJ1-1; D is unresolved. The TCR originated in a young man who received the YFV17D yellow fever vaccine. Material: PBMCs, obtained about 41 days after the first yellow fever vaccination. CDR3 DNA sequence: TGCAGCGTTGGTAAGAACACTGAAGCTTTCTTT. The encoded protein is CSVGKNTEAFF.